This T cell receptor beta chain originates from a study of lymphopenia after photon versus proton radiotherapy. Whole-study findings and limits: Authors raise, but do not show, better survival with proton therapy. After lymphocyte nadir, photon-treated repertoires showed oligoclonal expansion, especially CD8+ Temra.

CDR3 length equals 14 residues. The germline gives CDR1 MNHNS, CDR2 SASEGT. Trimming took off 1 base at V and 6 bases at J, with 12 bases between the two ends. Profiled with immunoSEQ multiplex PCR; TCRdb holds only in-frame clones, not every one. The sample has about 45,000 clones; 85% are singletons. As concerns this clone: Antigen: not known.

The sequencing here drew on peripheral blood, taken from a patient treated with photon-based radiotherapy. The TCR originated in a man aged 35 to 55 with gastric cancer. The genes are TRBV6-1 and TRBJ1-2; no clear D gene. CDR3 loop: CASSEGVDGDGYTF. CDR3 bases: TGTGCCAGCAGTGAAGGAGTCGATGGGGATGGCTACACCTTC.